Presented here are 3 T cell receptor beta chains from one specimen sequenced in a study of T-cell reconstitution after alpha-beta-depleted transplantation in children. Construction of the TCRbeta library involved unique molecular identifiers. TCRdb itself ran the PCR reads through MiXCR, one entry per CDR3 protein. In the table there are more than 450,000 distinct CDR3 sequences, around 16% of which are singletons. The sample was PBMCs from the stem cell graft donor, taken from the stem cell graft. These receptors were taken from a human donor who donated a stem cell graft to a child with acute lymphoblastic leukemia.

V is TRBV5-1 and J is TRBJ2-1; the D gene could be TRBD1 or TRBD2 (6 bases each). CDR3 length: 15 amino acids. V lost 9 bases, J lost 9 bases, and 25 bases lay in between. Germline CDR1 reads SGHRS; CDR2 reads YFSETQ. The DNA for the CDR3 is TGCGCCACAGCAAGGGGGGACTCCTACCTACCTGAGCAGTTCTTC. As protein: CATARGDSYLPEQFF. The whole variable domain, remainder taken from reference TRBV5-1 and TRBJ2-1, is KAGVTQTPRYLIKTRGQQVTLSCSPISGHRSVSWYQQTPGQGLQFLFEYFSETQRNKGNFPGRFSGRQFSNSRSEMNVSTLELGDSALYLCATARGDSYLPEQFFGPGTRLTVL.

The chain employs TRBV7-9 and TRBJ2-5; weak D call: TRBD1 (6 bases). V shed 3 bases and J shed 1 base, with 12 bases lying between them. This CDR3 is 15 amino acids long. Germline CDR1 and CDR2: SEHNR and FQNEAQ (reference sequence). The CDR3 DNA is TGTGCCAGCAGCTTGGGACACGGATCCCAAGAGACCCAGTACTTC. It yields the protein CASSLGHGSQETQYF.

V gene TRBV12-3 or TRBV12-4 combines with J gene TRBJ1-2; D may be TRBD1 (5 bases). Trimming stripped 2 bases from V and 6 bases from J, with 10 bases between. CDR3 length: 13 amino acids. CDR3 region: CASSLSWGNGYTF. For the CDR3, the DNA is TGTGCCAGCAGTTTATCTTGGGGGAATGGCTACACCTTC.